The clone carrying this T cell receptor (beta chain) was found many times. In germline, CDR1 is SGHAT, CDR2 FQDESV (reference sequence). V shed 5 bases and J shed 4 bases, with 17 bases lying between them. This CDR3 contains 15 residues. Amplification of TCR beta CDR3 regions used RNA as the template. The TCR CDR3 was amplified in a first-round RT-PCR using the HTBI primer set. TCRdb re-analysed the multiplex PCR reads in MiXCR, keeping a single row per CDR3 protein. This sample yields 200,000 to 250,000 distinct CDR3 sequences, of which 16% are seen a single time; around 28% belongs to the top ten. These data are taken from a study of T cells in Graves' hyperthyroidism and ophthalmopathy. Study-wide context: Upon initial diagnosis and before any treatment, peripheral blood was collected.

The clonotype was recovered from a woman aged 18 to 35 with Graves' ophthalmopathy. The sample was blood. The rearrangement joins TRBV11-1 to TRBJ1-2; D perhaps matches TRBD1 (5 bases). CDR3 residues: CASSLSFGGGYGYTF. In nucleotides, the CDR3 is TGTGCCAGCAGCCTCTCCTTCGGGGGGGGCTATGGCTACACCTTC.